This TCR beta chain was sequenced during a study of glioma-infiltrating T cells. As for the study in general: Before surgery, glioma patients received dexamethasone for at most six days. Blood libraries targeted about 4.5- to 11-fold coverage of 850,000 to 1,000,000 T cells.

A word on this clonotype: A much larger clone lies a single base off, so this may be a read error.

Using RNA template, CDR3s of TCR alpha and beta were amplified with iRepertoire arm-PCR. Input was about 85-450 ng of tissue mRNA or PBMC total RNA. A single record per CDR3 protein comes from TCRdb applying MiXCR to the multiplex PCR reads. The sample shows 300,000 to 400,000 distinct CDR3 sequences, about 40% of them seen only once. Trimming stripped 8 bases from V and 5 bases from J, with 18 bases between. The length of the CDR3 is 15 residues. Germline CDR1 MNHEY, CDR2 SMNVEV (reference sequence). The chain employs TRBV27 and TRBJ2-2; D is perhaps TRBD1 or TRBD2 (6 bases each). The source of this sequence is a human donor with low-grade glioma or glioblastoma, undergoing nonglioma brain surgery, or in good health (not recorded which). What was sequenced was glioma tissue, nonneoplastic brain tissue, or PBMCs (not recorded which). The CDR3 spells CASGPAGGGTGELFF. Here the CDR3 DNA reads TGTGCCAGCGGCCCGGCCGGGGGCGGGACCGGGGAGCTGTTTTTT.